The present TCR beta chain was sequenced within a study of blood T cell repertoires in COVID-19. Across the whole study: The United States, Italy and Spain supplied acute and convalescent COVID-19 samples. The analysed material was cDNA or gDNA that came from T cells, B-cell-depleted T cells, or PBMCs.

Original handling: Researchers report that nucleated cell counts were estimated from reference gene primer amplification. The assay was immunoSEQ multiplex PCR, and TCRdb's table has in-frame clones only and misses some. V, J and clone size are taken as reported in that table, and D and trimming were inferred from the DNA itself. The data contain 88,000 or so clones, around four fifths of them singletons. Germline CDR1 and CDR2: KGHSH and LQKENI. With 4 bases removed from V and 6 bases from J, the gap between germline ends came to 10 bases. The CDR3 extends over 13 amino acids. Sequencing was carried out using peripheral blood. The sequence derives from a human donor in a cohort sampled during active COVID-19. The chain joins TRBV18 to TRBJ1-5; maybe TRBD1 (6 bases). DNA of the CDR3: TGTGCCAGCTCACAGGGGGTGGGTCAGCCCCAGCATTTT. This sequence encodes CASSQGVGQPQHF.